The entry below gives a single T cell receptor beta chain sequence along with its context. The antigen is undetermined. The protocol was immunoSEQ multiplex PCR, while the TCRdb copy is restricted to in-frame clones and leaves out a portion. Among roughly 100,000 clones listed, about 92% were seen once. Sample time point: cycle 4 day 1 (C4D1), after 6 weeks of nivolumab. All trial patients relapsed after autologous stem cell transplantation. This record belongs to a study of PD-1 blockade in classical Hodgkin lymphoma. V shed 1 base and J shed 0 bases, with 9 bases lying between them. The CDR3 totals 14 residues. CDR1 is GTSNPN, CDR2 SVGIG, per germline (reference sequence). Study-wide results and caveats: TCR diversity in CD4+, not CD8+, cells rose significantly by C4D1. Newly diagnosed patients were said to have less baseline TCR diversity than healthy donors did. Whoever responded completely had baseline diversity much like that seen in newly diagnosed patients.

The source was peripheral blood mononuclear cells (PBMCs), collected before the fourth cycle of nivolumab. The receptor was isolated from a human donor with classical Hodgkin lymphoma. The J gene is TRBJ1-1, the V gene TRBV30; D may be TRBD1 (5 bases). The CDR3 coding sequence is TGTGCCTGGAGTGAGACAGCTATGAACACTGAAGCTTTCTTT. Translated: CAWSETAMNTEAFF.